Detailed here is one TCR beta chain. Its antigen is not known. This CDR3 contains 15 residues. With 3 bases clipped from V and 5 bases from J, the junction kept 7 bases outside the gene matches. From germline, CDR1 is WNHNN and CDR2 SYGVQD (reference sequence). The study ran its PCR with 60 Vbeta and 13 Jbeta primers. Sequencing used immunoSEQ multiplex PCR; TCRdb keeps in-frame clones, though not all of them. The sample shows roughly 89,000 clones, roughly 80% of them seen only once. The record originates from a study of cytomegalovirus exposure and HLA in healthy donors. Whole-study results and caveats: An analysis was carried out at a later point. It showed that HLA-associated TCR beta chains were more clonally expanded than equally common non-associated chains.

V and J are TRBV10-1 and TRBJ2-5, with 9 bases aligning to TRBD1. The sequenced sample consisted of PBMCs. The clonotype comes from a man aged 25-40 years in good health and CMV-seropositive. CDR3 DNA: TGCGCCAGCAGTGACTGGGACAGGGATGTGGAGACCCAGTACTTC. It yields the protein CASSDWDRDVETQYF.